These 24 T cell receptor beta chains share one sample of origin, sequenced in a study of regulatory T cells in long-lasting Graves disease. Sequencing libraries for TCR beta were prepared with iRepertoire HTBI primers and Arm-PCR of CDR3 regions. TCRdb redid the calling of the multiplex PCR reads with MiXCR, one entry per CDR3 protein. Here the sample spans about 530,000 distinct CDR3 sequences, approximately 16% being singletons. Time point: newly diagnosed GD, antithyroid drugs for less than 3 months. PBMCs were the source of the RNA used for TCR sequencing. The same data also contributed to another study, on T cells in Graves' hyperthyroidism and ophthalmopathy.

The starting material was peripheral blood mononuclear cells (PBMCs), obtained at new diagnosis, from a patient treated with antithyroid drugs. The receptor set was obtained from a woman aged 35-65 years with Graves disease.

J is TRBJ2-7 and V is TRBV19; 7 positions agree with TRBD1. Germline CDR1 and CDR2: LNHDA and SQIVND (reference sequence). The CDR3 is made up of 14 amino acids. V gave up 10 bases and J gave up 3 bases; unmatched junction bases: 12. The CDR3 sequence is CATTDSDRDYEQYF. The CDR3 nucleotides are TGTGCCACCACGGATTCAGACAGGGACTACGAGCAGTACTTC.

This clonotype was counted between two and nine times. V gene TRBV28 combines with J gene TRBJ1-5, with D unresolved. V was pared by 2 bases and J by 7 bases, with 15 bases between. Germline CDR1 is MDHEN and CDR2 is SYDVKM. This CDR3 region has 15 residues. The CDR3 sequence is CASSLMGSWIQPQHF. CDR3 nucleotides: TGTGCCAGCAGTTTAATGGGTTCCTGGATCCAGCCCCAGCATTTT.

The gene calls are TRBV28 and TRBJ2-5; 10 bases line up with TRBD1. The V segment lost 5 bases and the J segment 3 bases; nucleotides outside the gene matches: 6. The CDR3 length is 15 residues. CDR1 MDHEN and CDR2 SYDVKM come from the germline V gene. CDR3 residues: CASSTGTGVEETQYF. DNA for the CDR3: TGTGCCAGCAGTACCGGGACAGGGGTGGAAGAGACCCAGTACTTC.

In its sample, this clonotype was seen a few times. V and J are TRBV10-3 and TRBJ1-5; possibly TRBD1 for D (5 bases). V lost 3 bases and J lost 3, with 18 bases in between. The CDR3 is made up of 17 amino acids. CDR1 is ENHRY, CDR2 SYGVKD, per germline. The CDR3 region has the DNA TGTGCCATCAGTGACCCGAGGGGTGGGGAAAACAATCAGCCCCAGCATTTT. Translating it yields CAISDPRGGENNQPQHF.

This clonotype was counted ten times or more. The CDR3 region is CASSLVAGLEVGETQYF. The DNA of the CDR3 is TGCGCCAGCAGCTTGGTCGCGGGACTAGAAGTCGGGGAGACCCAGTACTTC. The rearrangement links TRBV5-1 to TRBJ2-5; 8 positions match TRBD2. The length of the CDR3 is 17 residues. Germline CDR1 reads SGHRS; CDR2 reads YFSETQ. Trimming at V came to 0 bases and at J to 5 bases, leaving 12 bases not matched to a gene.

This chain links TRBV19 with TRBJ2-4; 7 nucleotides agree with TRBD1. Germline lookup yields CDR1 LNHDA and CDR2 SQIVND (reference sequence). V shed 5 bases and J 4 bases; nucleotides not matched to a gene: 8. CDR3 length: 15 amino acids. The CDR3 sequence: CASSHPSTGKNIQYF. The CDR3 region has the DNA TGTGCCAGTAGTCACCCCTCGACAGGGAAAAACATTCAGTACTTC.

Details on this clonotype: A far larger clone is a single base away, which makes a read error likely. This rearrangement joins TRBV6-2 or TRBV6-3 to TRBJ1-1; no reliable D call. Trimming pared 5 bases from V and 3 bases from J, leaving 13 bases between. This CDR3 has 14 residues. Germline V CDR1 and CDR2: MNHEY, SVGEGT. The CDR3 DNA sequence: TGTGCCAGCAGTGAGAGAGGTTCGGACACTGAAGCTTTCTTT. Translated: CASSERGSDTEAFF.

This clonotype was observed many times. This chain connects TRBV6-1 to TRBJ1-2, with D perhaps matching TRBD1 (5 bases). The CDR3 covers 14 residues. Trimming removed 7 bases at V and 2 bases at J, with 14 bases between. The germline V gene encodes CDR1 MNHNS and CDR2 SASEGT. DNA for the CDR3: TGTGCCAGCACTCTTGGGGGGATGAACTATGGCTACACCTTC. Its translation: CASTLGGMNYGYTF.

The V call is TRBV30, the J call TRBJ2-7, with 8 bases identical to TRBD2. Losses at the gene ends were 0 bases for V and 2 bases for J; bases not matched to a gene: 6. The germline V gene has CDR1 GTSNPN and CDR2 SVGIG (reference sequence). This CDR3 has 15 amino acids. CDR3 DNA: TGTGCCTGGAGTGTGTCGCTAGCGGGCACCTACGAGCAGTACTTC. Translation: CAWSVSLAGTYEQYF.

Regarding this clonotype: Possible read error: a much larger clone is one base away. The V call is TRBV6-9, the J call TRBJ2-1; TRBD1 is a possible D gene (6 bases). The assigned J gene may be wrong: the sequence end matches TRBJ2-7 better. This CDR3 region has 14 residues. The germline CDR1 and CDR2 sequences are MNHGY and SVAAGI. CDR3 residues: CASSYIGDNNEQYF. The CDR3 DNA reads as TGTGCCAGCAGTTACATCGGGGACAACAATGAGCAGTACTTC.

This clonotype was recorded a few times. The rearrangement links TRBV12-3 or TRBV12-4 to TRBJ1-1, with D hard to call. Trimming removed 2 bases at V and 9 bases at J, with 10 bases between. The CDR3 length is 12 residues. This chain's CDR3 is CASSLPPMQAFF. CDR3 sequence (DNA): TGTGCCAGCAGTTTACCGCCTATGCAAGCTTTCTTT.

The chain uses TRBV10-3 and TRBJ2-2; 8 bases map to TRBD1. Trimming cost V 5 bases and J 5 bases; bases outside gene matches: 4. Looked up from germline, CDR1 is ENHRY and CDR2 is SYGVKD. CDR3 length equals 14 residues. CDR3 coding DNA: TGTGCCATCAGTCCTGACAGGGGAACCGGGGAGCTGTTTTTT. It translates to CAISPDRGTGELFF.

This clonotype appeared a few times. The CDR3 DNA is TGTGCCAGCACCTTTAGCGGGGGGGCAGATACGCAGTATTTT. Residues: CASTFSGGADTQYF. V gene TRBV28 combines with J gene TRBJ2-3; 11 positions match TRBD2. The V gene's germline CDR1 is MDHEN and CDR2 SYDVKM. The J segment lost 4 bases and the V segment lost 7 bases, leaving 4 bases of the junction unmatched. This CDR3 is 14 amino acids long.

V gene TRBV7-9 combines with J gene TRBJ1-3, with D possibly matching TRBD1 (6 bases). CDR1 is SEHNR, CDR2 FQNEAQ, per germline (reference sequence). This CDR3 region has 15 residues. V was clipped by 5 bases and J by 2 bases, with 13 bases between them. Written as DNA, the CDR3 is TGTGCCAGCAGCAGTCACAGGGCGGCTGGAAACACCATATATTTT. Protein product: CASSSHRAAGNTIYF.

In this sample, this clonotype turned up many times. The chain uses TRBV5-1 and TRBJ2-7, with D perhaps matching TRBD1 (7 bases). Trimming pared 2 bases from V and 7 bases from J, leaving 13 bases between. The V gene's germline CDR1 is SGHRS and CDR2 YFSETQ. The CDR3 is made up of 13 amino acids. CDR3 region: CASSLLQGREQYF. The CDR3 nucleotides read TGCGCCAGCAGCTTACTACAGGGGAGGGAGCAGTACTTC.

This clonotype was seen at least ten times. V is TRBV6-1 and J is TRBJ1-1; TRBD1 is a possible D gene (5 bases). V was cut by 7 bases and J by 1 base, with 16 bases left in between. The germline CDR1 and CDR2 sequences are MNHNS and SASEGT. CDR3 size: 15 residues. The CDR3 DNA follows: TGTGCCAGCACTAAGAAGACAGAACCGAACACTGAAGCTTTCTTT. Its protein is CASTKKTEPNTEAFF.

This clonotype appeared many times. The DNA of the CDR3 is TGTGCCTGGAGTGTACTCCCCCAATGGGGCGGGAGCACTGAAGCTTTCTTT. Its protein is CAWSVLPQWGGSTEAFF. V and J are TRBV30 and TRBJ1-1; D may be TRBD1 (5 bases). Trimming took off 0 bases at V and 4 bases at J, with 21 bases between the two ends. CDR3 length: 17 residues. From germline, CDR1 is GTSNPN and CDR2 SVGIG (reference sequence).

Note on this clonotype: Since a much larger clone is just one base distant, this may be a read error. This chain links TRBV30 with TRBJ1-4; maybe TRBD1 (6 bases). This CDR3 has 13 amino acids. Trimming shortened V by 7 bases and J by 7 bases, and 16 bases separated the two germline ends. Germline assignment: CDR1 GTSNPN and CDR2 SVGIG (reference sequence). DNA for the CDR3: TGTGCCTTGAGAAGGGGGGCGGGTGAAAAACTGTTTTTT. Translating gives CALRRGAGEKLFF.

This clonotype was seen ten or more times. CDR3 protein: CASSPFYEQYF. CDR3 in DNA: TGTGCCAGCAGTCCCTTCTACGAGCAGTACTTC. The chain couples TRBV2 to TRBJ2-7; D call uncertain. V was cut by 5 bases and J by 3 bases, with 5 bases left in between. Germline lookup yields CDR1 SNHLY and CDR2 FYNNEI. The CDR3 is made up of 11 amino acids. The full variable domain, its missing parts supplied by reference TRBV2 and TRBJ2-7, is EPEVTQTPSHQVTQMGQEVILRCVPISNHLYFYWYRQILGQKVEFLVSFYNNEISEKSEIFDDQFSVERPDGSNFTLKIRSTKLEDSAMYFCASSPFYEQYFGPGTRLTVT.

This clonotype was observed a few times. The chain employs TRBV20-1 and TRBJ2-1; 14 bases align to TRBD2. The CDR3 covers 16 residues. Germline values: CDR1 DFQATT, CDR2 SNEGSKA (reference sequence). Trimming at V came to 1 base and at J to 7 bases, leaving 6 bases not matched to a gene. CDR3 coding DNA: TGCAGTGCTAGAGTGACTAGCGGGGGGGTAGTAAATGAGCAGTTCTTC. Encoded protein: CSARVTSGGVVNEQFF.

This clonotype showed up just a few times. The J gene is TRBJ2-7, the V gene TRBV7-6; TRBD2 matches at 8 bases. This CDR3 spans 14 amino acids. Unmatched junction bases numbered 5, after V lost 2 bases and J lost 5 bases. Germline V lookup: CDR1 SGHVS, CDR2 FNYEAQ. CDR3 coding DNA: TGTGCCAGCAGCTTATACGGGGGGGATGACGAGCAGTACTTC. It encodes CASSLYGGDDEQYF.

This clonotype was found a few times. The rearrangement uses TRBV11-2 and TRBJ1-5; 7 bases align to TRBD1. The CDR3 length is 16 residues. Germline assignment: CDR1 SGHAT and CDR2 FQNNGV. The J segment lost 9 bases and the V segment lost 5 bases, leaving 16 bases of the junction unmatched. The CDR3 is CASSQDGQASVWPQHF. For the CDR3, the DNA is TGTGCCAGCAGCCAAGATGGACAGGCCTCGGTATGGCCCCAGCATTTT.

This clonotype was seen at least ten times. The CDR3 DNA follows: TGCAGTGCTACCCGCGACAGGGGCTACGAGCAGTACTTC. This encodes CSATRDRGYEQYF. This chain links TRBV20-1 with TRBJ2-7; 8 bases agree with TRBD1. V shed 4 bases, J shed 3 bases, and the junction held 5 bases outside the gene matches. Germline CDR1 reads DFQATT; CDR2 reads SNEGSKA (reference sequence). The CDR3 is 13 amino acids.

V is TRBV2 and J is TRBJ1-2; D uncertain. V lost 0 bases and J 0 bases, leaving 5 bases between the germline ends. CDR1 is SNHLY and CDR2 is FYNNEI in the germline V gene. The CDR3 spans 14 residues. DNA for the CDR3: TGTGCCAGCAGTGAAGCCAGCTCTAACTATGGCTACACCTTC. Translating it yields CASSEASSNYGYTF. Variable domain in full (rest from reference TRBV2 and TRBJ1-2): EPEVTQTPSHQVTQMGQEVILRCVPISNHLYFYWYRQILGQKVEFLVSFYNNEISEKSEIFDDQFSVERPDGSNFTLKIRSTKLEDSAMYFCASSEASSNYGYTFGSGTRLTVV.